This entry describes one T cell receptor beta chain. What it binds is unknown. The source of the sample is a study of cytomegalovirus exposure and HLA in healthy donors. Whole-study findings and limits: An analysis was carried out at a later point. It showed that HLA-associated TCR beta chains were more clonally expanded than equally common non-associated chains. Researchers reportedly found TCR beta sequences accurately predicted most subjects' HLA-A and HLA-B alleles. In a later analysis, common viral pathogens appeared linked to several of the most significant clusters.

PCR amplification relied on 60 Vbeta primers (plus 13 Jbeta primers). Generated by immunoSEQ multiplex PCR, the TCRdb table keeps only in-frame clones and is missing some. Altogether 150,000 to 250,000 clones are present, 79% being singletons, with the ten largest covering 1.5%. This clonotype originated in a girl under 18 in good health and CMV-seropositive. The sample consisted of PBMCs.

The CDR3 spells CASSPIAGGYQETQYF. The CDR3, as DNA: TGTGCCAGCAGCCCAATAGCGGGGGGGTACCAAGAGACCCAGTACTTC. This chain uses TRBV9 with TRBJ2-5; 11 bases agree with TRBD2. Germline V gives CDR1 SGDLS, CDR2 YYNGEE. The CDR3 spans 16 residues. J was trimmed by 0 bases and V by 4 bases; bases with no gene match: 5.